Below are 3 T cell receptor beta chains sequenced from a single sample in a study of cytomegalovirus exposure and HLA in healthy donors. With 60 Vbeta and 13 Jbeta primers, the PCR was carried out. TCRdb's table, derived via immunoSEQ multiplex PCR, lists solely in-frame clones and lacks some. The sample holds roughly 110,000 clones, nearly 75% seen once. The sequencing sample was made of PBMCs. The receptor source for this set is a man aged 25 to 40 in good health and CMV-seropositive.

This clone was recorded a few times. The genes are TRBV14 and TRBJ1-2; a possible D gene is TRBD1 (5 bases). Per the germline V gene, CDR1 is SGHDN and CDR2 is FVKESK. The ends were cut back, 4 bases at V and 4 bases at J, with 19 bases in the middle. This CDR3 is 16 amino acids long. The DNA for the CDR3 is TGTGCCAGCAGCCTTCAACATGCCCCAGGGCCCTATGGCTACACCTTC. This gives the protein CASSLQHAPGPYGYTF.

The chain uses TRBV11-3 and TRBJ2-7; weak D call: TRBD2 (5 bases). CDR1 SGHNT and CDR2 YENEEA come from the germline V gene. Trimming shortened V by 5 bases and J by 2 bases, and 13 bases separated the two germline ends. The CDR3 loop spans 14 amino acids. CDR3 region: CASSTRDRPYEQYF. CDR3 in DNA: TGTGCCAGCAGCACTCGGGATCGACCCTACGAGCAGTACTTC. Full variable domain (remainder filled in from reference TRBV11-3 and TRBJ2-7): EAGVVQSPRYKIIEKKQPVAFWCNPISGHNTLYWYLQNLGQGPELLIRYENEEAVDDSQLPKDRFSAERLKGVDSTLKIQPAELGDSAVYLCASSTRDRPYEQYFGPGTRLTVT.

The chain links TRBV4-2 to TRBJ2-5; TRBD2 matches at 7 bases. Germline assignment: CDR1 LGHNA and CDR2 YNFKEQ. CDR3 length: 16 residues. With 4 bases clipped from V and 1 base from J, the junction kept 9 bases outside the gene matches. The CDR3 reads CASSPRLAELQETQYF. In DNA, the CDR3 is TGTGCCAGCAGCCCTCGACTAGCAGAGCTCCAAGAGACCCAGTACTTC.